A single sample is the source of the 24 T cell receptor beta chains below, sequenced in a study of cytomegalovirus exposure and HLA in healthy donors. Primers included in the PCR were 60 Vbeta and 13 Jbeta primers. Profiling relied on immunoSEQ multiplex PCR, and the TCRdb table lists in-frame clones only, not all of them. The sample has around 170,000 clones, 80% seen once. The sample consisted of PBMCs. These receptors originate from a man aged 35 to 55 in good health and CMV-seronegative.

In this sample, this clone turned up once. This chain links TRBV6-5 with TRBJ2-5; 9 bases agree with TRBD1. The germline V gene encodes CDR1 MNHEY and CDR2 SVGAGI. CDR3 length: 15 residues. V lost 6 bases, J lost 5 bases, and 10 bases stayed unmatched. CDR3 region: CASRTQQGAGETQYF. The CDR3 DNA sequence: TGTGCCAGCAGAACCCAACAGGGGGCTGGGGAGACCCAGTACTTC.

The chain carries TRBV11-3 and TRBJ1-1, with TRBD1 identical over 11 bases. Germline V lookup: CDR1 SGHNT, CDR2 YENEEA. V lost 5 bases and J lost 4; bases outside the gene matches: 3. The CDR3 consists of 14 residues. The CDR3 here is CASSHGTGGTEAFF. DNA of the CDR3: TGTGCCAGCAGCCACGGGACAGGGGGCACTGAAGCTTTCTTT.

V gene TRBV19 combines with J gene TRBJ2-2; D remains unclear. Per the germline V gene, CDR1 is LNHDA and CDR2 is SQIVND (reference sequence). With 5 bases removed from V and 2 bases from J, the gap between germline ends came to 12 bases. The CDR3 contains 15 residues. CDR3 amino acids: CASSPLEHNTGELFF. The CDR3 DNA reads TGTGCCAGTAGTCCCCTAGAACATAACACCGGGGAGCTGTTTTTT.

The chain employs TRBV7-2 and TRBJ2-7; D is possibly TRBD1 (7 bases). The V end lost 0 bases, the J end lost 2 bases, and 11 bases lay between the germline ends. CDR1 and CDR2 (germline): SGHTA, FQGNSA. This CDR3 has 15 amino acids. CDR3 coding DNA: TGTGCCAGCAGCTTAGCCCAGGGGGGCCCCTACGAGCAGTACTTC. Translating gives CASSLAQGGPYEQYF. Looking up the rest from reference TRBV7-2 and TRBJ2-7 gives the full variable domain: GAGVSQSPSNKVTEKGKDVELRCDPISGHTALYWYRQSLGQGLEFLIYFQGNSAPDKSGLPSDRFSAERTGGSVSTLTIQRTQQEDSAVYLCASSLAQGGPYEQYFGPGTRLTVT.

The V and J genes are TRBV5-1 and TRBJ1-4; D gene unclear. Germline V gene sequence: CDR1 SGHRS, CDR2 YFSETQ. The CDR3 contains 16 residues. Trimming shortened V by 3 bases and J by 0 bases, and 12 bases separated the two germline ends. CDR3 nucleotide sequence: TGCGCCAGCAGCTCGGGGTACGGGGCAACTAATGAAAAACTGTTTTTT. Translated: CASSSGYGATNEKLFF.

The chain joins TRBV4-3 to TRBJ1-1, with no clear D. The length of the CDR3 is 14 residues. Germline lookup yields CDR1 LGHNA and CDR2 YSLEER. Trimming shortened V by 0 bases and J by 5 bases, and 10 bases separated the two germline ends. DNA of the CDR3: TGCGCCAGCAGCCAAGATTTTGGGAGAACTGAAGCTTTCTTT. It codes for CASSQDFGRTEAFF.

The chain uses TRBV25-1 and TRBJ2-7; TRBD1 aligns across 7 bases. The V gene end was trimmed by 0 bases and the J gene end by 4 bases; junction bases not matched to a gene: 0. Germline CDR1 reads MGHDK; CDR2 reads SYGVNS. The CDR3 loop spans 13 amino acids. CDR3 nucleotides: TGTGCCAGCAGTGAATACAGGGGGTACGAGCAGTACTTC. Residues: CASSEYRGYEQYF.

The CDR3 sequence is CAISQDSAAKNIQYF. CDR3 DNA: TGTGCCATCAGTCAAGACAGTGCGGCCAAAAACATTCAGTACTTC. V is TRBV10-3 and J is TRBJ2-4, with D possibly TRBD1 on 5 matching bases. CDR1 is ENHRY, CDR2 SYGVKD, per germline. The CDR3 contains 15 residues. The V end was cut by 5 bases, the J end by 1 base, with 12 bases between.

The CDR3 is CASSYSPDTGELFF. In nucleotides, the CDR3 is TGTGCCAGCAGCTATTCCCCTGACACCGGGGAGCTGTTTTTT. The chain carries TRBV5-6 and TRBJ2-2; D ambiguous. Germline V gene lookup returns CDR1 SGHDT and CDR2 YYEEEE. The CDR3 extends over 14 amino acids. Trimming shortened V by 3 bases and J by 3 bases, and 9 bases separated the two germline ends.

This clone was recorded a few times. The CDR3 DNA is TGTGCCAGCAGCTTGCCCTCGGGACAGTATGGGTCGGAGACCCAGTACTTC. Residues: CASSLPSGQYGSETQYF. J is TRBJ2-5 and V is TRBV7-9, with 7 bases fitting TRBD1. Germline loops: CDR1 SEHNR, CDR2 FQNEAQ (reference sequence). V lost 3 bases and J lost 5; bases outside the gene matches: 15. The CDR3 extends over 17 amino acids.

This clone was detected a few times. V usage is TRBV28 and J usage is TRBJ2-1; TRBD1 matches at 9 bases. CDR3 length: 16 residues. Germline CDR1 MDHEN, CDR2 SYDVKM. J was trimmed by 5 bases and V by 5 bases; bases with no gene match: 10. In nucleotides, the CDR3 is TGTGCCAGCAGTAGTCCCGGGACAGGGAAGAACAATGAGCAGTTCTTC. Protein sequence: CASSSPGTGKNNEQFF.

The chain combines TRBV6-1 with TRBJ1-1; 7 bases are shared with TRBD1. Trimming at V came to 3 bases and at J to 3 bases, leaving 4 bases not matched to a gene. CDR3 length equals 14 residues. Germline V gene data show CDR1 as MNHNS and CDR2 as SASEGT. The CDR3 spells CASSEGQYYTEAFF. CDR3 in DNA: TGTGCCAGCAGTGAGGGACAGTACTACACTGAAGCTTTCTTT.

This clone was counted ten times or more. The chain combines TRBV6-6 with TRBJ2-7; perhaps TRBD2 as D (6 bases). The CDR3 spans 13 residues. Germline V gene data show CDR1 as MNHNY and CDR2 as SVGAGI (reference sequence). Between the trimmed V and J ends, which lost 8 bases and 3 bases, there was a span of 14 bases. The CDR3 coding sequence is TGTGCCAGCGGAGGGGCCCTGTACTACGAGCAGTACTTC. This encodes CASGGALYYEQYF.

This chain joins TRBV30 and TRBJ2-1; TRBD1 agrees at 9 bases. The CDR3 consists of 14 residues. CDR1 and CDR2 from the germline V gene are GTSNPN and SVGIG (reference sequence). Losses at the gene ends were 5 bases for V and 4 bases for J; bases not matched to a gene: 6. CDR3 region: CAWSPGQGYNEQFF. CDR3 sequence (DNA): TGTGCCTGGTCGCCGGGACAGGGTTACAATGAGCAGTTCTTC.

The rearrangement links TRBV6-5 to TRBJ2-7, with 8 bases fitting TRBD2. Per germline, CDR1 MNHEY and CDR2 SVGAGI. This CDR3 contains 12 residues. J lost 6 bases, V lost 6 bases, and 4 bases had no gene match. CDR3 amino acids: CASSTGGLEQYF. The CDR3 nucleotides read TGTGCCAGCAGCACGGGGGGGCTCGAGCAGTACTTC.

This chain connects TRBV9 to TRBJ2-1; 8 bases align to TRBD2. Losses at the gene ends were 4 bases for V and 7 bases for J; bases not matched to a gene: 13. CDR3 length: 16 amino acids. CDR1 and CDR2 from the germline V gene are SGDLS and YYNGEE. In DNA, the CDR3 is TGTGCCAGCAGCCCTAGGATGCGGGAGGCGAGGAATGAGCAGTTCTTC. This translates into CASSPRMREARNEQFF.

The chain has TRBV5-1 and TRBJ2-7; 7 bases fit TRBD1. Germline CDR1 and CDR2: SGHRS and YFSETQ. The CDR3 contains 13 residues. The trim removed 3 bases at V and 6 bases at J, leaving 6 bases unmatched. Written as DNA, the CDR3 is TGCGCCAGCAGCTCCCCCTCAGGGGGCGAGCAGTACTTC. The encoded protein is CASSSPSGGEQYF.

In DNA, the CDR3 is TGTGCCTGGAGTAGAGTCCCAGGGGGGACGGATCAGCCCCAGCATTTT. Encoded protein: CAWSRVPGGTDQPQHF. The J gene is TRBJ1-5, the V gene TRBV30; 7 bases agree with TRBD1. Germline values: CDR1 GTSNPN, CDR2 SVGIG (reference sequence). Trimming removed 2 bases from V and 5 bases from J; junction bases left unmatched: 12. The CDR3 contains 16 residues.

The chain recombines TRBV19 with TRBJ2-7; the match to TRBD2 covers 10 bases. The V gene end was trimmed by 3 bases and the J gene end by 0 bases; junction bases not matched to a gene: 11. The germline CDR1 and CDR2 sequences are LNHDA and SQIVND (reference sequence). This CDR3 spans 18 amino acids. The CDR3 here is CASSIVASGGRSSYEQYF. The CDR3 DNA reads TGTGCCAGTAGTATCGTTGCTAGCGGGGGCCGAAGCTCCTACGAGCAGTACTTC.

Notes on this clone: The junction and the germline gene differ at one end; a read error may be behind it. The chain carries TRBV5-4 and TRBJ2-5; 12 bases fit TRBD2. Germline V gene sequence: CDR1 SGHNT, CDR2 YYREEE (reference sequence). The CDR3 loop spans 16 amino acids. CDR3 sequence: CASKTSGGLFGETQYF. DNA for the CDR3: TGCGCCAGCAAGACTAGCGGGGGCCTGTTTGGGGAGACCCAGTACTTC.

The chain couples TRBV27 to TRBJ2-3; TRBD2 matches 11 bases. Trimming at V came to 5 bases and at J to 4 bases, leaving 5 bases not matched to a gene. CDR3 length: 15 amino acids. Germline V gene lookup returns CDR1 MNHEY and CDR2 SMNVEV (reference sequence). CDR3 nucleotides: TGTGCCAGCAGTGGACTAGCGGGTTTCTCAGATACGCAGTATTTT. As protein: CASSGLAGFSDTQYF.

J is TRBJ2-7 and V is TRBV5-1; TRBD1 matches 11 bases. Germline V gene data show CDR1 as SGHRS and CDR2 as YFSETQ. The CDR3 totals 15 residues. V lost 5 bases, J lost 5 bases, and 9 bases stayed unmatched. This CDR3 reads CASSWGTGGYDEQYF. For the CDR3, the DNA is TGCGCCAGCAGTTGGGGGACAGGGGGATATGACGAGCAGTACTTC.

This clone is a singleton in its sample. This sequence joins TRBV7-2 and TRBJ1-1, with a possible D match to TRBD1 (6 bases). The V gene's germline CDR1 is SGHTA and CDR2 FQGNSA. The CDR3 runs to 15 residues. Trimming took off 4 bases at V and 1 base at J, with 13 bases between the two ends. CDR3 protein: CASSSTGSKNTEAFF. CDR3 nucleotides: TGTGCCAGCAGCTCTACAGGGAGTAAGAACACTGAAGCTTTCTTT. The whole variable domain, remainder taken from reference TRBV7-2 and TRBJ1-1, is GAGVSQSPSNKVTEKGKDVELRCDPISGHTALYWYRQSLGQGLEFLIYFQGNSAPDKSGLPSDRFSAERTGGSVSTLTIQRTQQEDSAVYLCASSSTGSKNTEAFFGQGTRLTVV.

This sequence joins TRBV19 and TRBJ1-5; 7 nucleotides agree with TRBD1. Germline loops: CDR1 LNHDA, CDR2 SQIVND (reference sequence). J was trimmed by 2 bases and V by 7 bases; bases with no gene match: 2. CDR3 length: 13 amino acids. The CDR3 DNA follows: TGTGCCAGTACAGGGACAGGCAATCAGCCCCAGCATTTT. It translates to CASTGTGNQPQHF.